What follows are 25 T cell receptor beta chains derived from one specimen sequenced in a study of T cell responses to AZD1222 COVID-19 vaccine. Profiling relied on immunoSEQ multiplex PCR, and the TCRdb table lists in-frame clones only, not all of them. The data show some 120,000 clones, with less than 90% seen just once and less than 30% held by the top ten. The sample was peripheral blood, taken on day 0 of AZD1222 vaccination. Source of these receptors: an adult in good health.

In DNA, the CDR3 is TGCGCCAGCAGCTTAGGGGGCGCGGGGTATGGCTACACCTTC. Its protein is CASSLGGAGYGYTF. The chain employs TRBV5-1 and TRBJ1-2; 7 bases fit TRBD1. V was clipped by 2 bases and J by 5 bases; unmatched bases: 6. The germline V gene encodes CDR1 SGHRS and CDR2 YFSETQ. The length of the CDR3 is 14 residues.

This chain links TRBV6-5 with TRBJ1-1; D is perhaps TRBD1 (5 bases). V was cut by 8 bases and J by 4 bases, with 20 bases left in between. Germline V gene data show CDR1 as MNHEY and CDR2 as SVGAGI. The CDR3 runs 15 residues. This CDR3 reads CASSKVQRGVTEAFF. The CDR3 bases are TGTGCCAGCTCGAAGGTCCAGCGGGGGGTCACTGAAGCTTTCTTT.

This chain connects TRBV7-3 to TRBJ1-1; a possible D gene is TRBD1 (5 bases). The V gene's germline CDR1 is SGHTA and CDR2 FQGTGA. The V gene lost 3 bases and the J gene lost 6 bases, with 17 bases spanning the gap. This CDR3 is 15 amino acids long. CDR3 region: CASSFAGPPGAEAFF. For the CDR3, the DNA is TGTGCCAGCAGCTTCGCGGGACCCCCGGGGGCTGAAGCTTTCTTT.

The chain has TRBV7-2 and TRBJ2-1, with D maybe TRBD2 (6 bases). Germline V gene lookup returns CDR1 SGHTA and CDR2 FQGNSA. V lost 3 bases and J lost 1, with 13 bases in between. This CDR3 contains 16 residues. DNA of the CDR3: TGTGCCAGCAGCTTGAACCTAGCGTTGTCCTACAATGAGCAGTTCTTC. Encoded protein: CASSLNLALSYNEQFF.

This clone was seen a single time. The rearrangement links TRBV2 to TRBJ1-2; no clear D. This CDR3 region has 12 residues. In germline, CDR1 is SNHLY, CDR2 FYNNEI. V was trimmed by 6 bases and J by 3 bases, leaving 8 bases between them. CDR3 amino acids: CASREGYYGYTF. The CDR3 region has the DNA TGTGCCAGCAGAGAGGGTTACTATGGCTACACCTTC.

The table lists this clone with a few counts. The rearrangement links TRBV5-5 to TRBJ1-1; D unresolved. V dropped 0 bases and J dropped 6 bases, with 12 bases sitting between them. The CDR3 has 14 residues. The V gene's germline CDR1 is SGHKS and CDR2 YYEKEE (reference sequence). Here the CDR3 DNA reads TGTGCCAGCAGCTTGGAAGAGGGTAGGCCTGAAGCTTTCTTT. Translated, it gives CASSLEEGRPEAFF.

This clone was detected once. The chain recombines TRBV10-3 with TRBJ1-3, with TRBD1 matching over 9 bases. Germline values: CDR1 ENHRY, CDR2 SYGVKD. The junction had 5 bases not matched to a gene; V was cut back by 4 bases and J by 4 bases. This CDR3 is 15 amino acids long. The CDR3 region is CAISVTGGTGNTIYF. The DNA of the CDR3 is TGTGCCATCAGTGTTACAGGGGGCACGGGAAACACCATATATTTT.

The chain carries TRBV5-1 and TRBJ1-1; 7 bases agree with TRBD1. V dropped 0 bases and J dropped 4; count of bases not matched to a gene: 6. CDR3 size: 15 residues. Per germline, CDR1 SGHRS and CDR2 YFSETQ. CDR3 protein: CASSLVGGQSTEAFF. DNA of the CDR3: TGCGCCAGCAGCTTGGTAGGGGGCCAGAGCACTGAAGCTTTCTTT.

In its sample, this clone was seen once. The chain joins TRBV5-5 to TRBJ2-3, with D possibly called TRBD1 or TRBD2 (5 bases each). V lost 4 bases to trimming and J lost 0 bases, with 15 bases between them. Looked up from germline, CDR1 is SGHKS and CDR2 is YYEKEE (reference sequence). There are 16 residues in the CDR3. The CDR3 DNA reads as TGTGCCAGCAGCGGATGGGACGCCGCGAGCACAGATACGCAGTATTTT. Translation gives CASSGWDAASTDTQYF.

This sequence joins TRBV9 and TRBJ2-1; D remains ambiguous. The germline CDR1 and CDR2 sequences are SGDLS and YYNGEE. The CDR3 has 13 residues. V lost 4 bases and J 6 bases, leaving 11 bases between the germline ends. CDR3 amino acids: CASSQSQPNEQFF. The CDR3 DNA is TGTGCCAGCAGCCAATCGCAGCCCAATGAGCAGTTCTTC.

V and J are TRBV7-2 and TRBJ1-1; D is uncertain. The CDR3 extends over 11 amino acids. With 5 bases removed from V and 11 bases from J, the gap between germline ends came to 12 bases. Looked up from germline, CDR1 is SGHTA and CDR2 is FQGNSA. The DNA for the CDR3 is TGTGCCAGCAGCATTAGACTGGAGGCTTTCTTT. Its protein product is CASSIRLEAFF.

V is TRBV11-3 and J is TRBJ2-1, with 8 positions matching TRBD2. The CDR3 extends over 14 amino acids. V lost 5 bases to trimming and J lost 5 bases; unmatched junction nucleotides: 5. Germline V CDR1 and CDR2: SGHNT, YENEEA. CDR3 bases: TGTGCCAGCAGCGTTAGCGGGGCGGACAATGAGCAGTTCTTC. It encodes CASSVSGADNEQFF.

This chain links TRBV3-1 (or the pseudogene TRBV3-2) with TRBJ1-1, with D perhaps TRBD1 (5 bases). The V and J ends lost 4 bases and 3 bases respectively, with 6 bases between them. Germline CDR1 reads LGHDT; CDR2 reads YNNKEL (reference sequence). This CDR3 spans 12 amino acids. The CDR3 DNA is TGTGCCAGCAGCCGCAGGGACACTGAAGCTTTCTTT. Amino acids: CASSRRDTEAFF.

The chain has TRBV3-1 (or the pseudogene TRBV3-2) and TRBJ1-2; D might be TRBD1 (5 bases). Germline CDR1 reads LGHDT; CDR2 reads YNNKEL (reference sequence). The CDR3 covers 13 residues. V gave up 1 base and J gave up 2 bases, with 5 bases separating them. The CDR3 DNA is TGTGCCAGCAGCCAAGGGGGGAACTATGGCTACACCTTC. Translated, it gives CASSQGGNYGYTF.

The chain's CDR3 is CANPEKRVSYNEQFF. The CDR3 DNA reads TGTGCCAACCCGGAAAAGCGGGTCTCCTACAATGAGCAGTTCTTC. The gene calls are TRBV21-1 and TRBJ2-1; the table's D gene call, TRBD2, was not cross checked with the DNA. TRBV21-1 corresponds to a pseudogene. The CDR3 is 15 residues long.

V gene TRBV7-2 combines with J gene TRBJ2-5, with D tentatively TRBD1 (6 bases). CDR1 SGHTA and CDR2 FQGNSA come from the germline V gene. V was cut by 5 bases and J by 4 bases, with 11 bases left in between. The CDR3 runs to 13 residues. CDR3 DNA sequence: TGTGCCAGCAGCGCCTCCAGGGGAGAGACCCAGTACTTC. Translated: CASSASRGETQYF.

This clone was observed once. This sequence joins TRBV9 and TRBJ2-1, with a possible D match to TRBD2 (6 bases). The CDR3 consists of 13 residues. V gave up 0 bases and J gave up 6 bases, with 7 bases separating them. Germline CDR1 and CDR2: SGDLS and YYNGEE. The CDR3 is CASSVVSGNEQFF. In nucleotides, the CDR3 is TGTGCCAGCAGCGTAGTTAGCGGCAATGAGCAGTTCTTC. Combining the CDR3 with reference TRBV9 and TRBJ2-1 gives the whole variable domain DSGVTQTPKHLITATGQRVTLRCSPRSGDLSVYWYQQSLDQGLQFLIQYYNGEERAKGNILERFSAQQFPDLHSELNLSSLELGDSALYFCASSVVSGNEQFFGPGTRLTVL.

The rearrangement joins TRBV6-6 to TRBJ2-5; 13 nucleotides line up with TRBD2. Looked up from germline, CDR1 is MNHNY and CDR2 is SVGAGI (reference sequence). There are 18 residues in the CDR3. With 6 bases clipped from V and 2 bases from J, the junction kept 12 bases outside the gene matches. The DNA of the CDR3 is TGTGCCAGCAGCCGAAGGGGTCGACTAGCGGGGGGTCAAGAGACCCAGTACTTC. Its protein product is CASSRRGRLAGGQETQYF.

The CDR3 region is CASSFLAGTGNTEAFF. In DNA form, the CDR3 reads TGCGCCAGCAGCTTCCTCGCCGGGACAGGGAACACTGAAGCTTTCTTT. The chain joins TRBV5-1 to TRBJ1-1; 8 positions match TRBD1. This CDR3 contains 16 residues. Trimming at V came to 2 bases and at J to 1 base, leaving 7 bases not matched to a gene. Looked up from germline, CDR1 is SGHRS and CDR2 is YFSETQ.

The chain has TRBV20-1 and TRBJ2-7; the D gene is possibly TRBD1 (5 bases). CDR1 is DFQATT, CDR2 SNEGSKA, per germline (reference sequence). V was cut by 6 bases and J by 6 bases, with 12 bases left in between. The CDR3 covers 11 residues. In DNA form, the CDR3 reads TGCAGTGCCCGGAAAGGGGTCGAGCAGTACTTC. This codes for CSARKGVEQYF.

The chain has TRBV24-1 and TRBJ2-2, with a weak D call TRBD1 (7 bases). The CDR3 is 12 amino acids. Trimming stripped 12 bases from V and 3 bases from J, with 10 bases between. CDR1 is KGHDR, CDR2 SFDVKD, per germline. CDR3 amino acids: CAAGQYTGELFF. In nucleotides, the CDR3 is TGTGCCGCGGGACAGTACACCGGGGAGCTGTTTTTT.

This sequence joins TRBV12-3 or TRBV12-4 and TRBJ2-6; D gene uncertain. The length of the CDR3 is 13 residues. V dropped 2 bases and J dropped 1 base, with 0 bases sitting between them. The CDR3 loop reads CASSLSGANVLTF. In DNA, the CDR3 is TGTGCCAGCAGTTTATCTGGGGCCAACGTCCTGACTTTC.

This rearrangement joins TRBV18 to TRBJ1-1; D not resolved. V lost 6 bases to trimming and J lost 0 bases, with 14 bases between them. From germline, CDR1 is KGHSH and CDR2 LQKENI. CDR3 length: 15 amino acids. CDR3 protein: CASSFPGAMNTEAFF. The CDR3 nucleotides read TGTGCCAGCTCCTTCCCTGGCGCCATGAACACTGAAGCTTTCTTT.

The chain links TRBV18 to TRBJ1-6, with D possibly matching TRBD1 (5 bases). Germline V gene data show CDR1 as KGHSH and CDR2 as LQKENI. The CDR3 covers 15 residues. V dropped 1 base and J dropped 4 bases, with 8 bases sitting between them. The CDR3 DNA reads TGTGCCAGCTCACCACAGGGGAATTATAATTCACCCCTCCACTTT. This encodes CASSPQGNYNSPLHF.

The chain is built from TRBV7-2 and TRBJ2-1; D ambiguous. The CDR3 totals 15 residues. The V gene's germline CDR1 is SGHTA and CDR2 FQGNSA. Deletions cut 4 bases from V and 7 bases from J, with 17 bases between. CDR3 loop: CASSYTGVSQNEQFF. The CDR3, as DNA: TGTGCCAGCAGCTATACTGGGGTTTCGCAGAATGAGCAGTTCTTC.